A single sample gave rise to the 30 T cell receptor beta chains below, sequenced in a study of blood T cell repertoires in COVID-19. Produced via immunoSEQ multiplex PCR; TCRdb's table is partial and in-frame only. In the table there are about 230,000 clones, approximately 87% of which are singletons. Source material: peripheral blood. These receptors all come from a woman between 65 and 79 years old with active or convalescent COVID-19.

This clone was counted only a few times. This sequence joins TRBV3-1 (or the pseudogene TRBV3-2) and TRBJ2-7; 7 bases fit TRBD2. CDR3 length equals 15 residues. Per the germline V gene, CDR1 is LGHDT and CDR2 is YNNKEL (reference sequence). V was clipped by 4 bases and J by 0 bases; unmatched bases: 6. Here the CDR3 DNA reads TGTGCCAGCAGCCCTACCGGGACTATCTCCTACGAGCAGTACTTC. It translates to CASSPTGTISYEQYF.

The chain joins TRBV5-1 to TRBJ2-5; 9 bases are shared with TRBD2. Germline V gene lookup returns CDR1 SGHRS and CDR2 YFSETQ. Trimming removed 3 bases from V and 2 bases from J; junction bases left unmatched: 5. This CDR3 contains 15 residues. The CDR3 loop is CASSSFAGGQETQYF. CDR3 DNA sequence: TGCGCCAGCAGCTCCTTCGCGGGGGGGCAAGAGACCCAGTACTTC.

The CDR3 DNA reads TGTGCCAGCTCACCGGGACTAGGCGGCGATCAGCCCCAGCATTTT. Amino acid sequence: CASSPGLGGDQPQHF. The chain uses TRBV18 and TRBJ1-5; D may be TRBD1 (5 bases). Germline-derived CDR1 and CDR2 are KGHSH and LQKENI. The V end lost 3 bases, the J end lost 5 bases, and 14 bases lay between the germline ends. The CDR3 totals 15 residues.

This chain links TRBV5-1 with TRBJ2-1, with TRBD2 matching over 8 bases. The CDR3 is made up of 14 amino acids. J gave up 4 bases and V 2 bases, and 2 bases lay outside the gene matches. Germline V gene data show CDR1 as SGHRS and CDR2 as YFSETQ. The CDR3 region has the DNA TGCGCCAGCAGCTTAGCGGGAGAATACAATGAGCAGTTCTTC. It codes for CASSLAGEYNEQFF.

The chain joins TRBV5-6 to TRBJ1-5, with TRBD1 identical over 7 bases. Germline lookup yields CDR1 SGHDT and CDR2 YYEEEE. The CDR3 covers 16 residues. V was clipped by 1 base and J by 1 base; unmatched bases: 5. The CDR3 reads CASSLRTGGSNQPQHF. In nucleotides, the CDR3 is TGTGCCAGCAGCTTGAGGACAGGCGGGAGCAATCAGCCCCAGCATTTT. Looking up the rest from reference TRBV5-6 and TRBJ1-5 gives the full variable domain: DAGVTQSPTHLIKTRGQQVTLRCSPKSGHDTVSWYQQALGQGPQFIFQYYEEEERQRGNFPDRFSGHQFPNYSSELNVNALLLGDSALYLCASSLRTGGSNQPQHFGDGTRLSIL.

This rearrangement joins TRBV18 to TRBJ2-3; TRBD2 is a possible D gene (5 bases). The V gene lost 4 bases and the J gene lost 6 bases, with 17 bases spanning the gap. Germline CDR1 reads KGHSH; CDR2 reads LQKENI. The length of the CDR3 is 15 residues. The CDR3 region is CASSLDSGISDTQYF. In DNA, the CDR3 is TGTGCCAGCTCACTGGACTCAGGAATTTCGGATACGCAGTATTTT.

The J gene is TRBJ2-1, the V gene TRBV30; 7 nucleotides align to TRBD2. Germline CDR1 GTSNPN, CDR2 SVGIG (reference sequence). The length of the CDR3 is 17 residues. The ends lost 0 bases at V and 1 base at J; junction bases unmatched: 9. The CDR3, as DNA: TGTGCCTGGAGTGTACAGCGGGGCGACCCTTCCTACAATGAGCAGTTCTTC. Residues: CAWSVQRGDPSYNEQFF.

This sequence joins TRBV29-1 and TRBJ2-3; 11 bases map to TRBD2. Germline V gives CDR1 SQVTM, CDR2 ANQGSEA. This CDR3 region has 15 residues. The V and J ends lost 6 bases and 3 bases, in that order; junction bases with no gene match: 8. The CDR3 nucleotides are TGCAGCGTGCTTGTAGCGGGAGGGCCAACAGATACGCAGTATTTT. Translation: CSVLVAGGPTDTQYF.

This clone has more than one count but fewer than ten. V gene TRBV5-4 combines with J gene TRBJ2-5; possible D gene TRBD2, 5 bases. Trimming left V 0 bases short and J 5 bases short, with 14 bases between. The germline V gene has CDR1 SGHNT and CDR2 YYREEE (reference sequence). The CDR3 has 15 amino acids. CDR3 sequence reads: CASSLGGSRGETQYF. In nucleotides, the CDR3 is TGTGCCAGCAGCTTGGGTGGGTCCCGCGGGGAGACCCAGTACTTC.

The chain uses TRBV3-1 (or the pseudogene TRBV3-2) and TRBJ2-1, with 9 bases matching TRBD2. V lost 2 bases to trimming and J lost 3 bases; unmatched junction nucleotides: 8. Germline values: CDR1 LGHDT, CDR2 YNNKEL (reference sequence). The CDR3 has 17 amino acids. The chain's CDR3 is CASSQKRLAVHYNEQFF. The CDR3 coding sequence is TGTGCCAGCAGCCAAAAGAGACTAGCGGTCCACTACAATGAGCAGTTCTTC.

The rearrangement links TRBV3-1 (or the pseudogene TRBV3-2) to TRBJ2-2; tentative D call: TRBD2 (5 bases). Germline V lookup: CDR1 LGHDT, CDR2 YNNKEL (reference sequence). The length of the CDR3 is 15 residues. V lost 4 bases to trimming and J lost 4 bases, with 13 bases between them. Written as DNA, the CDR3 is TGTGCCAGCAGCCCAGGAGGAGGCCTCACCGGGGAGCTGTTTTTT. Amino acids: CASSPGGGLTGELFF.

The rearrangement uses TRBV10-3 and TRBJ2-7; D gene ambiguous. This CDR3 has 12 residues. Per the germline V gene, CDR1 is ENHRY and CDR2 is SYGVKD. V was trimmed by 4 bases and J by 7 bases, leaving 11 bases between them. The DNA of the CDR3 is TGTGCCATCAGTGCCTCCTCCGAGGAGCAGTACTTC. Translating gives CAISASSEEQYF.

This chain links TRBV3-1 (or the pseudogene TRBV3-2) with TRBJ2-7, with D tentatively TRBD1 (6 bases). CDR3 size: 16 residues. CDR1 is LGHDT and CDR2 is YNNKEL in the germline V gene (reference sequence). V was cut by 3 bases and J by 7 bases, with 22 bases left in between. CDR3 coding DNA: TGTGCCAGCAGCCACCTCAGGGGTGGCTCCTTGCGGGAGCAGTACTTC. It codes for CASSHLRGGSLREQYF.

This clone was picked up one time. The genes are TRBV7-9 and TRBJ2-5, with 7 bases that match TRBD1. Trimming at V came to 1 base and at J to 2 bases, leaving 7 bases not matched to a gene. Germline CDR1 and CDR2: SEHNR and FQNEAQ (reference sequence). The CDR3 length is 16 residues. The chain's CDR3 is CASSLDRGNVQETQYF. The CDR3 DNA sequence: TGTGCCAGCAGCTTAGACAGGGGTAATGTACAAGAGACCCAGTACTTC. Filled out from reference TRBV7-9 and TRBJ2-5, the complete variable domain reads DTGVSQNPRHKITKRGQNVTFRCDPISEHNRLYWYRQTLGQGPEFLTYFQNEAQLEKSRLLSDRFSAERPKGSFSTLEIQRTEQGDSAMYLCASSLDRGNVQETQYFGPGTRLLVL.

The V call is TRBV9, the J call TRBJ1-2; D gene unclear. Trimming stripped 4 bases from V and 4 bases from J, with 11 bases between. There are 13 residues in the CDR3. CDR1 and CDR2 (germline): SGDLS, YYNGEE. This CDR3 is CASSPPGFYGYTF. The DNA of the CDR3 is TGTGCCAGCAGCCCCCCGGGGTTCTATGGCTACACCTTC.

This chain links TRBV3-1 (or the pseudogene TRBV3-2) with TRBJ2-5; 9 bases are shared with TRBD2. V lost 7 bases and J lost 4; bases outside the gene matches: 10. CDR3 size: 15 residues. In germline, CDR1 is LGHDT, CDR2 YNNKEL (reference sequence). The CDR3 DNA reads as TGTGCCAGCAAACTTAGCGGGGGCGATACAGAGACCCAGTACTTC. This encodes CASKLSGGDTETQYF.

This sequence joins TRBV12-3 or TRBV12-4 and TRBJ1-5, with D possibly matching TRBD1 (6 bases). The CDR3 contains 12 residues. With 7 bases removed from V and 6 bases from J, the gap between germline ends came to 10 bases. The CDR3 nucleotides are TGTGCCAGCACCCAGGGGAGTCAGCCCCAGCATTTT. It is translated as CASTQGSQPQHF.

The chain recombines TRBV5-1 with TRBJ2-1, with 7 bases fitting TRBD2. The V segment lost 0 bases and the J segment 4 bases; nucleotides outside the gene matches: 4. From germline, CDR1 is SGHRS and CDR2 YFSETQ. This CDR3 comprises 15 residues. CDR3 region: CASSLVASGYNEQFF. DNA for the CDR3: TGCGCCAGCAGCTTGGTCGCTAGCGGTTACAATGAGCAGTTCTTC. The complete variable domain, with remaining parts taken from reference TRBV5-1 and TRBJ2-1, reads KAGVTQTPRYLIKTRGQQVTLSCSPISGHRSVSWYQQTPGQGLQFLFEYFSETQRNKGNFPGRFSGRQFSNSRSEMNVSTLELGDSALYLCASSLVASGYNEQFFGPGTRLTVL.

J is TRBJ2-7 and V is TRBV6-5; D may be TRBD1 (6 bases). Trimming pared 11 bases from V and 2 bases from J, leaving 13 bases between. The CDR3 spans 12 residues. Per germline, CDR1 MNHEY and CDR2 SVGAGI. This chain's CDR3 is CAGRDTAYEQYF. Written as DNA, the CDR3 is TGTGCCGGCCGGGACACGGCCTACGAGCAGTACTTC.

This clone has only one observation. The chain couples TRBV5-6 to TRBJ2-5; 8 bases are shared with TRBD1. CDR1 and CDR2 from the germline V gene are SGHDT and YYEEEE. The CDR3 contains 16 residues. The junction had 10 bases not matched to a gene; V was cut back by 4 bases and J by 2 bases. CDR3 coding DNA: TGTGCCAGCAGCCCCACCCCGACAGGGGATCAAGAGACCCAGTACTTC. It is translated as CASSPTPTGDQETQYF.

V usage is TRBV5-1 and J usage is TRBJ1-2; TRBD1 matches 8 bases. Germline loops: CDR1 SGHRS, CDR2 YFSETQ. This CDR3 contains 16 residues. V shed 4 bases, J shed 8 bases, and the junction held 16 bases outside the gene matches. CDR3 protein: CASSVQPGQAVEGYTF. For the CDR3, the DNA is TGCGCCAGCAGCGTTCAACCGGGACAGGCCGTAGAGGGCTACACCTTC.

This clone has just one count. The V and J genes are TRBV7-9 and TRBJ2-7; tentatively, D is TRBD1 (5 bases). Germline-derived CDR1 and CDR2 are SEHNR and FQNEAQ (reference sequence). V was pared by 8 bases and J by 5 bases, with 19 bases between. The CDR3 has 14 residues. CDR3 sequence reads: CASEMFRESNEQYF. In nucleotides, the CDR3 is TGTGCCAGCGAGATGTTCAGGGAAAGCAACGAGCAGTACTTC.

CDR3 sequence: CASSLPGPINVLTF. CDR3 bases: TGTGCCAGCAGTTTACCAGGGCCGATCAACGTCCTGACTTTC. V gene TRBV28 combines with J gene TRBJ2-6; a weak D match, TRBD1 (5 bases). The V gene lost 2 bases and the J gene lost 9 bases, with 11 bases spanning the gap. CDR3 length: 14 residues. Looked up from germline, CDR1 is MDHEN and CDR2 is SYDVKM.

The CDR3 sequence is CASSSQGRVGSYEQYF. CDR3 nucleotide sequence: TGTGCCAGCAGCTCGCAAGGCAGGGTAGGGTCCTACGAGCAGTACTTC. V is TRBV5-4 and J is TRBJ2-7; tentatively, D is TRBD1 (5 bases). The germline V gene encodes CDR1 SGHNT and CDR2 YYREEE (reference sequence). V was cut by 3 bases and J by 1 base, with 17 bases left in between. The CDR3 totals 16 residues.

The chain joins TRBV28 to TRBJ1-2; TRBD1 matches 7 bases. Trimming took 4 bases from V and 4 from J; bases not matched to a gene: 0. Germline V CDR1 and CDR2: MDHEN, SYDVKM. The CDR3 runs to 12 residues. The CDR3 sequence is CASSYRGYGYTF. CDR3 in DNA: TGTGCCAGCAGTTACAGGGGCTATGGCTACACCTTC.

This clone was counted only a few times. The chain joins TRBV2 to TRBJ1-5; D gene ambiguous. Germline CDR1 SNHLY, CDR2 FYNNEI. With 6 bases removed from V and 3 bases from J, the gap between germline ends came to 9 bases. The CDR3 is 13 residues long. CDR3 sequence (DNA): TGTGCCAGCAGATCGGGTTTCAATCAGCCCCAGCATTTT. Translation gives CASRSGFNQPQHF.

The CDR3 loop is CSASFRVGQPQHF. The CDR3 region has the DNA TGCAGTGCTAGTTTCAGGGTCGGGCAGCCCCAGCATTTT. J is TRBJ1-5 and V is TRBV20-1, with D perhaps TRBD1 (5 bases). The CDR3 sequence is 13 residues long. V lost 3 bases, J lost 7 bases, and 13 bases lay in between. Germline values: CDR1 DFQATT, CDR2 SNEGSKA (reference sequence).

The rearrangement joins TRBV24-1 to TRBJ2-6; D is perhaps TRBD1 (5 bases). The CDR3 is 17 residues long. With 3 bases removed from V and 0 bases from J, the gap between germline ends came to 11 bases. CDR1 is KGHDR and CDR2 is SFDVKD in the germline V gene. The CDR3 protein is CATSDTGRSSGANVLTF. CDR3 nucleotides: TGTGCCACCAGTGATACAGGCCGGAGCTCTGGGGCCAACGTCCTGACTTTC.

The J gene is TRBJ2-7, the V gene TRBV28; 8 bases fit TRBD1. CDR1 is MDHEN and CDR2 is SYDVKM in the germline V gene. There are 16 residues in the CDR3. The V gene end was trimmed by 4 bases and the J gene end by 4 bases; junction bases not matched to a gene: 12. The DNA of the CDR3 is TGTGCCAGCAGTTATGGGGGAGCAGGGGGCACTTACGAGCAGTACTTC. It codes for CASSYGGAGGTYEQYF. The variable domain in full, with the rest retrieved from reference TRBV28 and TRBJ2-7, is DVKVTQSSRYLVKRTGEKVFLECVQDMDHENMFWYRQDPGLGLRLIYFSYDVKMKEKGDIPEGYSVSREKKERFSLILESASTNQTSMYLCASSYGGAGGTYEQYFGPGTRLTVT.

V is TRBV2 and J is TRBJ1-1; tentative D call: TRBD1 (6 bases). Per germline, CDR1 SNHLY and CDR2 FYNNEI. Trimming cost V 6 bases and J 2 bases, with 16 bases left between them. The CDR3 totals 15 residues. For the CDR3, the DNA is TGTGCCAGCAGGGTACAGGGTACAGGTAACACTGAAGCTTTCTTT. It encodes CASRVQGTGNTEAFF. Full variable domain (rest looked up from reference TRBV2 and TRBJ1-1): EPEVTQTPSHQVTQMGQEVILRCVPISNHLYFYWYRQILGQKVEFLVSFYNNEISEKSEIFDDQFSVERPDGSNFTLKIRSTKLEDSAMYFCASRVQGTGNTEAFFGQGTRLTVV.